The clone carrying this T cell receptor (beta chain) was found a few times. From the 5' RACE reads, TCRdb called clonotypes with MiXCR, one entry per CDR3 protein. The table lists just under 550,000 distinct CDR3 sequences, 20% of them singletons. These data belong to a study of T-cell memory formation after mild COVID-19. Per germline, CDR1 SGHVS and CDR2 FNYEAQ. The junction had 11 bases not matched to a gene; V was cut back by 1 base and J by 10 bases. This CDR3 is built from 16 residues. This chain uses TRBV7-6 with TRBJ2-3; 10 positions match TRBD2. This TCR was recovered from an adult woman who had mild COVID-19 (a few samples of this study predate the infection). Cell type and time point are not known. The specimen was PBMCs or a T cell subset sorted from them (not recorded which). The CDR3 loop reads CASSLGLAGVLGAQYF. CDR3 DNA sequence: TGTGCCAGCAGCTTAGGACTAGCGGGTGTCCTGGGCGCGCAGTATTTT. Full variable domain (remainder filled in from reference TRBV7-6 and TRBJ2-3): GAGVSQSPRYKVTKRGQDVALRCDPISGHVSLYWYRQALGQGPEFLTYFNYEAQQDKSGLPNDRFSAERPEGSISTLTIQRTEQRDSAMYRCASSLGLAGVLGAQYFGPGTRLTVL.